This section outlines one T cell receptor beta chain sequence together with its context. The source of the sample is a study of control samples from healthy donors and cancer patients. Only in-frame clones appear in the TCRdb table, and some are missing; sequencing was by immunoSEQ multiplex PCR. The sample holds about 95,000 clones, 91% seen once. V was shortened by 8 bases and J by 3 bases, with 8 bases between the two germline ends. The CDR3 covers 12 residues. In germline, CDR1 is MNHNY, CDR2 SVGAGI (reference sequence). This clonotype was obtained from a woman in her 30s in good health. The J gene is TRBJ2-1, the V gene TRBV6-6; D is unresolved. Sequenced: blood. The CDR3 DNA sequence: TGTGCCAGCGGGTACTACTACAATGAGCAGTTCTTC. It specifies CASGYYYNEQFF.